This T cell receptor beta chain is from a study of OX40 agonist ivuxolimab in advanced cancers. Study context: Head and neck, renal cell, melanoma or hepatocellular carcinoma were the cancers that dose-escalation patients had. Among those enrolled, mean age was about 62 years (range 23 to 79) and about 81% were male. Earlier treatment with anti-PD-1, anti-PD-L1 or anti-CTLA-4 was permitted, and about 40% had received some.

Sequencing was performed with immunoSEQ multiplex PCR; in TCRdb, only in-frame clones are kept and a portion is missing. Counted here are tens of thousands of clones, 70% to 80% occurring once; the ten biggest clones make up roughly 1.2%. Study outcomes and limitations: CD8+ T cells were the subset that, on average, had more expanded clones than CD4+.

With respect to this clone: Its antigen is currently unknown.

This TCR was sampled from an adult with an advanced solid tumor such as melanoma, head and neck, liver or kidney cancer. Sequences were derived from CD4+ or CD8+ T cells sorted from blood, sampled in a trial of the OX40 agonist ivuxolimab.

This chain's CDR3 is CASSPGRGKGEQFF. The CDR3 DNA sequence: TGTGCCAGCAGCCCGGGCAGGGGTAAGGGCGAGCAGTTCTTC. The rearrangement uses TRBV7-3 and TRBJ2-1, with D maybe TRBD1 (6 bases). V was pared by 5 bases and J by 10 bases, with 18 bases between. This CDR3 has 14 amino acids. CDR1 SGHTA and CDR2 FQGTGA come from the germline V gene. The whole variable domain, remainder taken from reference TRBV7-3 and TRBJ2-1, is GAGVSQTPSNKVTEKGKYVELRCDPISGHTALYWYRQSLGQGPEFLIYFQGTGAADDSGLPNDRFFAVRPEGSVSTLKIQRTERGDSAVYLCASSPGRGKGEQFFGPGTRLTVL.